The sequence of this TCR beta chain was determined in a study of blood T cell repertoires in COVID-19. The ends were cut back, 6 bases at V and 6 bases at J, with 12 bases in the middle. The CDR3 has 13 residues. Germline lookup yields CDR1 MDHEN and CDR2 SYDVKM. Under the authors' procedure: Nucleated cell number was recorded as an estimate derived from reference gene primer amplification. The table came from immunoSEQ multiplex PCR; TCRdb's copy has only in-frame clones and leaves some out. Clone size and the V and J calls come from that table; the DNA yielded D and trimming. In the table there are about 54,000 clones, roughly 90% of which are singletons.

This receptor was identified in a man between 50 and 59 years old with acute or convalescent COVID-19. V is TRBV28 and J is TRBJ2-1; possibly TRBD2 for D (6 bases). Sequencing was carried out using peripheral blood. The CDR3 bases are TGTGCCAGCAGAATCGGGACTGTCAATGAGCAGTTCTTC. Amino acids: CASRIGTVNEQFF. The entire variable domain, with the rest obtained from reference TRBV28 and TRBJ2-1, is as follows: DVKVTQSSRYLVKRTGEKVFLECVQDMDHENMFWYRQDPGLGLRLIYFSYDVKMKEKGDIPEGYSVSREKKERFSLILESASTNQTSMYLCASRIGTVNEQFFGPGTRLTVL.